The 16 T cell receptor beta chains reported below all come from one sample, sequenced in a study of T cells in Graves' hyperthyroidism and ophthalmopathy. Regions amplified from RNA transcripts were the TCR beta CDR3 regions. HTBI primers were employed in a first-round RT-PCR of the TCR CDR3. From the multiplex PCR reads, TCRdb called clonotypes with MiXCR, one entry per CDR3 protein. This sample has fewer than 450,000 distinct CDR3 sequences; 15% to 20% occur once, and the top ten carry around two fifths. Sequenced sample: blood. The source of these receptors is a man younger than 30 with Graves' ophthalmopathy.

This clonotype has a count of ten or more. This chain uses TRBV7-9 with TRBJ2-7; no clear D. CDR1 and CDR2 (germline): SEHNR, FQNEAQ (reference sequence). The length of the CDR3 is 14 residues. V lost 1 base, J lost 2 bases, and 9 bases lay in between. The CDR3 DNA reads TGTGCCAGCAGCTTAGTATCGACAACCTACGAGCAGTACTTC. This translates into CASSLVSTTYEQYF.

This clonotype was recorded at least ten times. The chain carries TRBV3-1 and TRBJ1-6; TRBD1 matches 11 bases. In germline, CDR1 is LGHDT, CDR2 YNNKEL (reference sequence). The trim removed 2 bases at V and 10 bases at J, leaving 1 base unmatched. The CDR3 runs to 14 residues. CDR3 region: CASSQRTGGSPLHF. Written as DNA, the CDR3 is TGTGCCAGCAGCCAAAGGACAGGGGGCTCACCCCTCCACTTT. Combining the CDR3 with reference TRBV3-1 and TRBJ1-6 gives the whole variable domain DTAVSQTPKYLVTQMGNDKSIKCEQNLGHDTMYWYKQDSKKFLKIMFSYNNKELIINETVPNRFSPKSPDKAHLNLHINSLELGDSAVYFCASSQRTGGSPLHFGNGTRLTVT.

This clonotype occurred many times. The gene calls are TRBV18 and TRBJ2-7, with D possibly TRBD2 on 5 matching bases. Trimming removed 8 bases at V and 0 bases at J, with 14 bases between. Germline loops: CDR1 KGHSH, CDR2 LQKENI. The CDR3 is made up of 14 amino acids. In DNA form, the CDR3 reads TGTGCCAGCCGAGTGAGAGAGGGCTCCTACGAGCAGTACTTC. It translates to CASRVREGSYEQYF.

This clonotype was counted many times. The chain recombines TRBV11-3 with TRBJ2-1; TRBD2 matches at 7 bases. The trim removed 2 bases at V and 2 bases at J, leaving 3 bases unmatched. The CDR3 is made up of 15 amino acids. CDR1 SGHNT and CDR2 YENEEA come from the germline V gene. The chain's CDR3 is CASSLKRGPYNEQFF. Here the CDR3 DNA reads TGTGCCAGCAGCTTAAAGCGGGGCCCCTACAATGAGCAGTTCTTC.

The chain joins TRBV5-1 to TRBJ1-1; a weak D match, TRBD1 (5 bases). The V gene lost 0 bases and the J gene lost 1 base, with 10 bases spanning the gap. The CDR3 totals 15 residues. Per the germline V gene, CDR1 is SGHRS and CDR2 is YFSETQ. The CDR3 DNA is TGCGCCAGCAGCTTGGCCCACGGGACGAACACTGAAGCTTTCTTT. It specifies CASSLAHGTNTEAFF.

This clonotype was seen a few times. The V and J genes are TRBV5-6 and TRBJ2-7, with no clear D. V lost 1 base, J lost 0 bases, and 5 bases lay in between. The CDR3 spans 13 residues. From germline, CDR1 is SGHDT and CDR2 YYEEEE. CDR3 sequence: CASSLKPSYEQYF. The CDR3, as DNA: TGTGCCAGCAGCTTGAAGCCCTCCTACGAGCAGTACTTC.

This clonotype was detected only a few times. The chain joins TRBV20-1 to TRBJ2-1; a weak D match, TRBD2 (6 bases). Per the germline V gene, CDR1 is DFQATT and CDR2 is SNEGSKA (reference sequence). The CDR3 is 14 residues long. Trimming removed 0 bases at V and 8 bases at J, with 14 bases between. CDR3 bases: TGCAGTGCTAGAGATCCGGGGGTAGGCCATGAGCAGTTCTTC. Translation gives CSARDPGVGHEQFF.

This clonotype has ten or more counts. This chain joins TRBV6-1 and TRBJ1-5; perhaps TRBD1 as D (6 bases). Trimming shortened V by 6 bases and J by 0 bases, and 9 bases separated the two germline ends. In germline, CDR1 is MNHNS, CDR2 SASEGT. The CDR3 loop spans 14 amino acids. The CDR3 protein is CASSPDSSNQPQHF. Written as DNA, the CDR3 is TGTGCCAGCAGCCCGGACAGTAGCAATCAGCCCCAGCATTTT.

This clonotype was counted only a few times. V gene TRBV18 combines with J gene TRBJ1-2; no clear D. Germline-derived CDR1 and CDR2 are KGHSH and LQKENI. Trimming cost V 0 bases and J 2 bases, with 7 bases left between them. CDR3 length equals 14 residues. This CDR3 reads CASSPPGLNYGYTF. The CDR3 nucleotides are TGTGCCAGCTCACCACCGGGCTTAAACTATGGCTACACCTTC.

CDR3 DNA sequence: TGTGCCAGTAGTGCCTACCCGGGACTAGCGGTAAATACGCAGTATTTT. Amino acid sequence: CASSAYPGLAVNTQYF. The rearrangement links TRBV19 to TRBJ2-3, with 11 bases fitting TRBD2. With V trimmed by 5 bases and J by 7 bases, 11 bases remained unmatched. This CDR3 has 16 residues. The germline V gene encodes CDR1 LNHDA and CDR2 SQIVND (reference sequence).

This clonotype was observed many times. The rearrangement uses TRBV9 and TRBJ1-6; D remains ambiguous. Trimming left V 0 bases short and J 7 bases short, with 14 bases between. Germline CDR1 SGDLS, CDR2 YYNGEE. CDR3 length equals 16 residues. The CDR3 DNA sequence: TGTGCCAGCAGCGTAGCTCTCAGGCAGGACAATTCACCCCTCCACTTT. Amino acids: CASSVALRQDNSPLHF.

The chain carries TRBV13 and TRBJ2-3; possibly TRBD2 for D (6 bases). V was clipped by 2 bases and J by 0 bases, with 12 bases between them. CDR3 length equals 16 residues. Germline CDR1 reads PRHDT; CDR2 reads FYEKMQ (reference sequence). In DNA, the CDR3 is TGTGCCAGCAGCTTAATACCCGGGACTAGCACAGATACGCAGTATTTT. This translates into CASSLIPGTSTDTQYF.

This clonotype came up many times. The CDR3 sequence: CASTRQGSGQETQYF. CDR3 DNA: TGTGCCAGCACCCGACAGGGATCAGGACAAGAGACCCAGTACTTC. V usage is TRBV2 and J usage is TRBJ2-5, with 7 bases fitting TRBD1. The CDR3 is 15 amino acids. With 7 bases clipped from V and 2 bases from J, the junction kept 10 bases outside the gene matches. Germline V gene sequence: CDR1 SNHLY, CDR2 FYNNEI.

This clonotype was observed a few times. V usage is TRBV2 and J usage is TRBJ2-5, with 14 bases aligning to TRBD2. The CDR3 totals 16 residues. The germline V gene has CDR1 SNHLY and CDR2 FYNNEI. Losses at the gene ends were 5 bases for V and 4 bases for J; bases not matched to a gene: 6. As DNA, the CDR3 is TGTGCCAGCAGTTTGGGGACTAGCGGGGGCCGAGAGACCCAGTACTTC. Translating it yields CASSLGTSGGRETQYF.

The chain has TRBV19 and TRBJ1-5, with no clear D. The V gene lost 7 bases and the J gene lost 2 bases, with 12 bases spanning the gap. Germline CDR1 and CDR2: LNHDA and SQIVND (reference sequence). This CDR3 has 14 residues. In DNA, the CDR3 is TGTGCCAGTACAAACAGTTTGGGCAATCAGCCCCAGCATTTT. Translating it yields CASTNSLGNQPQHF.

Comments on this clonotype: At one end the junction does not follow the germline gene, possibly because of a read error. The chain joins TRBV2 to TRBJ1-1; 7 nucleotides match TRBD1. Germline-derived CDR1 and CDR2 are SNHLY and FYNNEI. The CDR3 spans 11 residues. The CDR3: CAGSRDSEAFF. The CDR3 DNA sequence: TGTGCCGGCAGCCGGGACAGTGAAGCTTTCTTT.